The 12 T cell receptor beta chains presented below share a single source sample, sequenced in a study of metastatic and nonmetastatic thyroid tumors. No patient received treatment before thyroid surgery. Using MiXCR, TCRdb reanalyzed the PCR reads. The profile shows approximately 4,500 clones, approximately 35% of them singletons. The sample consisted of adjacent normal tissue. These receptors came from a male donor with papillary thyroid cancer or a benign thyroid nodule (not recorded which). Some clones in this sample may be carry-over from other donors' samples.

The chain combines TRBV19 with TRBJ2-1, with D possibly TRBD2 on 6 matching bases. This CDR3 is built from 16 residues. Germline V gives CDR1 LNHDA, CDR2 SQIVND (reference sequence). V lost 3 bases and J 5 bases, leaving 17 bases between the germline ends. CDR3 loop: CASSMWSGEIDNEQFF. The CDR3 DNA follows: TGTGCCAGTAGTATGTGGTCGGGAGAGATCGACAATGAGCAGTTCTTC.

The chain joins TRBV9 to TRBJ2-6; D remains ambiguous. The V gene lost 4 bases and the J gene lost 3 bases, with 8 bases spanning the gap. This CDR3 contains 14 residues. The germline V gene encodes CDR1 SGDLS and CDR2 YYNGEE. CDR3: CASSYTVGANVLTF. The DNA of the CDR3 is TGTGCCAGCAGCTATACAGTTGGGGCCAACGTCCTGACTTTC.

The CDR3 sequence is CAWSEFSGLVEQFF. For the CDR3, the DNA is TGTGCCTGGAGTGAATTCTCAGGGCTGGTTGAGCAGTTCTTC. This chain uses TRBV30 with TRBJ2-1; tentative D call: TRBD1 (5 bases). This CDR3 comprises 14 residues. Germline CDR1 GTSNPN, CDR2 SVGIG (reference sequence). Trimming shortened V by 1 base and J by 9 bases, and 16 bases separated the two germline ends.

This clone counts as large. The CDR3 reads CASSLIDSKQFF. CDR3 coding DNA: TGTGCCAGCAGTTTGATAGATTCTAAGCAGTTCTTC. The genes are TRBV27 and TRBJ2-1; D ambiguous. The V gene lost 3 bases and the J gene lost 11 bases, with 11 bases spanning the gap. The CDR3 loop spans 12 amino acids. CDR1 is MNHEY, CDR2 SMNVEV, per germline (reference sequence).

This clone came up a few times. The chain recombines TRBV27 with TRBJ2-1; either TRBD1 or TRBD2 may fit D (6 bases each). This CDR3 comprises 15 residues. Germline V gives CDR1 MNHEY, CDR2 SMNVEV (reference sequence). V gave up 5 bases and J gave up 7 bases, with 18 bases separating them. The CDR3 here is CASSPQLRGGNEQFF. DNA of the CDR3: TGTGCCAGCAGTCCGCAACTACGAGGGGGGAATGAGCAGTTCTTC.

CDR3 coding DNA: TGTGCCATCCGGGTTGGACAGGAGACCACCGGGGAGCTGTTTTTT. As protein: CAIRVGQETTGELFF. The chain carries TRBV11-3 and TRBJ2-2; TRBD1 aligns across 7 bases. From germline, CDR1 is SGHNT and CDR2 YENEEA. The V gene end was trimmed by 10 bases and the J gene end by 4 bases; junction bases not matched to a gene: 12. The CDR3 sequence is 15 residues long.

This clone is deemed hyperexpanded. V gene TRBV12-3 or TRBV12-4 combines with J gene TRBJ1-2; 10 positions match TRBD1. This CDR3 is built from 16 residues. The trim removed 5 bases at V and 4 bases at J, leaving 10 bases unmatched. CDR3 sequence: CASSTTGGAGFYGYTF. CDR3 sequence (DNA): TGTGCCAGCAGTACGACAGGGGGCGCTGGATTCTATGGCTACACCTTC.

This clone counts as medium-sized. The V call is TRBV7-6, the J call TRBJ1-2, with no clear D. Germline V gene lookup returns CDR1 SGHVS and CDR2 FNYEAQ. This CDR3 contains 13 residues. V was pared by 5 bases and J by 2 bases, with 9 bases between. The CDR3 region is CASSLDENYGYTF. CDR3 DNA sequence: TGTGCCAGCAGCCTGGACGAGAACTATGGCTACACCTTC.

This clone counts as medium-sized. CDR3 in DNA: TGCAGTGCTAGAAGTCCGGTTTCACCCCTCCACTTT. Translation: CSARSPVSPLHF. The V call is TRBV20-1, the J call TRBJ1-6; D is undetermined. The germline gives CDR1 DFQATT, CDR2 SNEGSKA (reference sequence). V gave up 2 bases and J gave up 9 bases, with 8 bases separating them. This CDR3 is built from 12 residues.

This clone was detected a few times. The gene calls are TRBV11-2 and TRBJ2-3; a weak D match, TRBD2 (6 bases). V dropped 6 bases and J dropped 5 bases, with 15 bases sitting between them. The CDR3 totals 14 residues. Per germline, CDR1 SGHAT and CDR2 FQNNGV. The CDR3 sequence is CASSYSGVLDTQYF. CDR3 coding DNA: TGTGCCAGCAGTTACTCGGGGGTTTTAGATACGCAGTATTTT.

The chain is built from TRBV5-1 and TRBJ2-3, with 10 bases fitting TRBD2. V was pared by 0 bases and J by 1 base, with 5 bases of the junction left unmatched. Germline V gene data show CDR1 as SGHRS and CDR2 as YFSETQ. This CDR3 has 17 residues. CDR3 coding DNA: TGCGCCAGCAGCTTGGAACTAGCGGGAACAGGCACAGATACGCAGTATTTT. Translation gives CASSLELAGTGTDTQYF.

Regarding this clone: Mismatch with germline at one junction end may stem from a read error. The chain recombines TRBV2 with TRBJ2-2; perhaps TRBD2 as D (5 bases). Germline assignment: CDR1 SNHLY and CDR2 FYNNEI. The CDR3 has 14 residues. The CDR3 DNA reads as TGTGCCAGTCGGGAACGACCGAACACCGGGGAGCTGTTCTTT. It encodes CASRERPNTGELFF.